This TCR beta chain stems from a study of blood T cells in healthy people across ages. Germline V CDR1 and CDR2: MNHEY, SVGEGT. This CDR3 has 13 residues. The V end lost 7 bases, the J end lost 8 bases, and 17 bases lay between the germline ends. The donors, healthy Caucasians from Russia, were aged about 6 to 95. Extracted total RNA amounted to at least 6 micrograms for each sample. Note on this clonotype: Its antigen is as yet unknown.

Study conclusions and caveats: Expanded clonotype changes were possibly confounded by unknown donor CMV status. Getting older went along with TCR beta diversity per million T cells dropping roughly linearly.

Combining a sample-barcoded 5' primer with a J-beta primer mix, a second PCR ran for about 6 to 12 cycles. TCRdb recomputed calls from the 5' RACE reads with MiXCR, one row per CDR3 protein. The profile shows approximately 1,700,000 distinct CDR3 sequences, roughly two fifths of them singletons. The TCR sequence derives from a human donor in good health. This chain links TRBV6-2 or TRBV6-3 with TRBJ1-2; D might be TRBD1 (5 bases). Sequenced material: blood. CDR3 region: CASTNRRGRGYTF. The CDR3 DNA follows: TGTGCCAGCACCAATCGGAGGGGTCGAGGCTACACCTTC.